A single sample is the source of the 14 T cell receptor beta chains below, sequenced in a study of T cell responses to AZD1222 COVID-19 vaccine. Libraries were prepared by immunoSEQ multiplex PCR; TCRdb keeps only in-frame clonotypes and omits some of them. The table has around 80,000 clones, 83% seen once; the top ten hold 1.3%. The material was peripheral blood, obtained 28 days after the second AZD1222 dose. These receptors all stem from an adult who received the AZD1222 COVID-19 vaccine.

This sequence joins TRBV7-8 and TRBJ2-7, with 8 nucleotides matching TRBD1. This CDR3 region has 16 residues. CDR1 is SGHVS, CDR2 FQNEAQ, per germline. V shed 3 bases and J 6 bases; nucleotides not matched to a gene: 13. This CDR3 reads CASSFRRADREAEQYF. CDR3 bases: TGTGCCAGCAGCTTCAGGAGGGCGGACAGGGAGGCCGAGCAGTACTTC.

The rearrangement links TRBV12-5 to TRBJ1-5; D might be TRBD1 (5 bases). Trimming took off 5 bases at V and 4 bases at J, with 9 bases between the two ends. Germline-derived CDR1 and CDR2 are LGHNT and FRNRAP. CDR3 length equals 13 residues. DNA for the CDR3: TGTGCTAGTGGTACAGGTGTTAATCAGCCCCAGCATTTT. Encoded protein: CASGTGVNQPQHF. Together with reference TRBV12-5 and TRBJ1-5, the CDR3 gives the full variable domain: DARVTQTPRHKVTEMGQEVTMRCQPILGHNTVFWYRQTMMQGLELLAYFRNRAPLDDSGMPKDRFSAEMPDATLATLKIQPSEPRDSAVYFCASGTGVNQPQHFGDGTRLSIL.

This clone was counted once. The CDR3 region is CASSERTGDQPQHF. In DNA form, the CDR3 reads TGTGCCAGCAGTGAAAGGACAGGGGATCAGCCCCAGCATTTT. The V gene is TRBV6-1, the J gene TRBJ1-5; 9 bases align to TRBD1. CDR1 and CDR2 from the germline V gene are MNHNS and SASEGT. The J segment lost 5 bases and the V segment lost 2 bases, leaving 1 base of the junction unmatched. The CDR3 spans 14 residues.

This clone has more than one count but fewer than ten. V gene TRBV7-2 combines with J gene TRBJ1-3, with D perhaps TRBD1 (5 bases). This CDR3 is built from 15 residues. Deletions cut 1 base from V and 1 base from J, with 8 bases between. The germline V gene encodes CDR1 SGHTA and CDR2 FQGNSA. CDR3 in amino acids: CASSLGQISGNTIYF. In nucleotides, the CDR3 is TGTGCCAGCAGCTTAGGACAGATTTCTGGAAACACCATATATTTT.

This clone was counted a single time. The V and J genes are TRBV27 and TRBJ1-1; 8 bases fit TRBD1. Germline values: CDR1 MNHEY, CDR2 SMNVEV (reference sequence). This CDR3 contains 13 residues. The V gene end was trimmed by 3 bases and the J gene end by 10 bases; junction bases not matched to a gene: 7. The CDR3 here is CASSFSDRGVAFF. CDR3 DNA: TGTGCCAGCAGTTTTTCAGACAGGGGCGTAGCTTTCTTT.

This clone was seen once. In nucleotides, the CDR3 is TGTGCCAGCAGCCCGTGGGTAGGGCAGGGGACGACGTATGAGCAGTTCTTC. It codes for CASSPWVGQGTTYEQFF. The rearrangement links TRBV3-1 (or the pseudogene TRBV3-2) to TRBJ2-1; possibly TRBD1 for D (6 bases). The CDR3 covers 17 residues. Trimming took off 4 bases at V and 8 bases at J, with 24 bases between the two ends. Germline V gene sequence: CDR1 LGHDT, CDR2 YNNKEL (reference sequence).

V usage is TRBV30 and J usage is TRBJ1-6; tentatively, D is TRBD1 (5 bases). V lost 0 bases to trimming and J lost 7 bases, with 10 bases between them. The CDR3 spans 14 residues. The germline V gene encodes CDR1 GTSNPN and CDR2 SVGIG (reference sequence). This CDR3 is CAWSVGARNSPLHF. In nucleotides, the CDR3 is TGTGCCTGGAGTGTAGGGGCGAGGAATTCACCCCTCCACTTT.

This clone was seen once. V gene TRBV29-1 combines with J gene TRBJ1-4; D is uncertain. The germline V gene has CDR1 SQVTM and CDR2 ANQGSEA. Trimming cost V 1 base and J 0 bases, with 6 bases left between them. The CDR3 has 14 amino acids. CDR3 coding DNA: TGCAGCGTTGAAGGCACCTCAACTAATGAAAAACTGTTTTTT. As protein: CSVEGTSTNEKLFF.

The chain uses TRBV19 and TRBJ1-1; 8 positions match TRBD1. Germline trimming cut 6 bases from V and 6 bases from J; bases unmatched to any gene: 9. Germline V CDR1 and CDR2: LNHDA, SQIVND (reference sequence). This CDR3 has 14 residues. The CDR3 coding sequence is TGTGCCAGTAGCCTCCGGGACAGGAGACCTGAAGCTTTCTTT. Protein: CASSLRDRRPEAFF.

V is TRBV7-9 and J is TRBJ1-1; perhaps TRBD1 as D (6 bases). This CDR3 region has 14 residues. The germline CDR1 and CDR2 sequences are SEHNR and FQNEAQ (reference sequence). V was cut by 3 bases and J by 8 bases, with 16 bases left in between. Here the CDR3 DNA reads TGTGCCAGCAGCTTGGGACACAGCTCTGGGGAAGCTTTCTTT. This gives the protein CASSLGHSSGEAFF.

The chain carries TRBV24-1 and TRBJ2-5, with D unclear. Germline V gene sequence: CDR1 KGHDR, CDR2 SFDVKD. The CDR3 consists of 15 residues. V gave up 2 bases and J gave up 0 bases, with 9 bases separating them. The CDR3 DNA reads as TGTGCCACCAGTGATTCTGGGTGGTACCAAGAGACCCAGTACTTC. The encoded protein is CATSDSGWYQETQYF.

This clone appeared a few times. The rearrangement uses TRBV28 and TRBJ1-4; TRBD1 might be the D (5 bases). The CDR3 is 16 residues long. The V end was cut by 4 bases, the J end by 4 bases, with 16 bases between. Germline CDR1 and CDR2: MDHEN and SYDVKM. The CDR3 sequence is CASSWTWGSVNEKLFF. As DNA, the CDR3 is TGTGCCAGCAGTTGGACGTGGGGGTCAGTTAATGAAAAACTGTTTTTT.

The chain joins TRBV28 to TRBJ2-3, with TRBD2 matching 8 bases. CDR1 and CDR2 (germline): MDHEN, SYDVKM. The CDR3 has 13 residues. V gave up 8 bases and J gave up 5 bases; unmatched junction bases: 6. This CDR3 reads CASAGTSLDTQYF. The CDR3 bases are TGTGCCAGCGCCGGGACTAGTCTAGATACGCAGTATTTT. Full variable domain (remainder filled in from reference TRBV28 and TRBJ2-3): DVKVTQSSRYLVKRTGEKVFLECVQDMDHENMFWYRQDPGLGLRLIYFSYDVKMKEKGDIPEGYSVSREKKERFSLILESASTNQTSMYLCASAGTSLDTQYFGPGTRLTVL.

The chain couples TRBV14 to TRBJ1-1; possible D gene TRBD1, 5 bases. Germline assignment: CDR1 SGHDN and CDR2 FVKESK. The CDR3 is 15 amino acids. The V end was cut by 0 bases, the J end by 13 bases, with 21 bases between. The CDR3 region is CASSQDAGRVGKVFF. Written as DNA, the CDR3 is TGTGCCAGCAGCCAAGATGCAGGGCGAGTTGGAAAGGTTTTCTTT.